This T cell receptor beta chain derives from a study of naive and memory T cell subsets. Overall study findings and caveats: Naive and memory repertoire findings lacked a ground truth for validation. From naive to CM, EM and EMRA, diversity decreased and Gini increased. Especially in CD8 cells, naive repertoires contained a few larger clonotypes, possibly CD45RA-re-expressing memory cells. Over 85% of naive TCR sequences appeared only once, unlike memory subsets.

The germline V gene has CDR1 WSHSY and CDR2 SAAADI. V was pared by 0 bases and J by 3 bases, with 14 bases between. CDR3 length equals 16 residues. The beta constant-region primer was an equimolar mix of two oligonucleotides covering TRBC1 and TRBC2. Nested alpha and beta constant-region primers with the SP2 primer drove four PCR rounds on ligated cDNA. TCRdb passed the UMI-ligation and nested PCR reads through MiXCR, listing each CDR3 protein once. The data contain about 100,000 distinct CDR3 sequences, roughly 14% of them singletons. The table lists this clonotype with a few counts. The antigen remains undetermined.

Input material: naive CD8+ T cells from blood. This rearrangement joins TRBV10-2 to TRBJ1-1; D is unclear. This TCR came from a human donor in good health. As DNA, the CDR3 is TGCGCCAGCAGTGAGTCGTTTGGCTGGGGTCACACTGAAGCTTTCTTT. The encoded protein is CASSESFGWGHTEAFF.